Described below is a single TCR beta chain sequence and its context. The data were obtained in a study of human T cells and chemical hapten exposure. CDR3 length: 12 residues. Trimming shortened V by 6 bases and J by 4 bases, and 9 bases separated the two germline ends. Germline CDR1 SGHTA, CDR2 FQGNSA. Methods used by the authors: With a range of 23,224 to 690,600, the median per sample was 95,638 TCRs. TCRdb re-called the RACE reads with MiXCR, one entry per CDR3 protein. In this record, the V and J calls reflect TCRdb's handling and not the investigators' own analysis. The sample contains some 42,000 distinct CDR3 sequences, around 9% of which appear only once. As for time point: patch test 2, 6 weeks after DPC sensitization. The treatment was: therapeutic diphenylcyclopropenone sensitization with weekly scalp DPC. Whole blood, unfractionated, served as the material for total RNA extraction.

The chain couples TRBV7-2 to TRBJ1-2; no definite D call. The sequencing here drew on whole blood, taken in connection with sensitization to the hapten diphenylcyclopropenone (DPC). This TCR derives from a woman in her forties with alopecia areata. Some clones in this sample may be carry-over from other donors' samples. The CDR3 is CASSQTLYGYTF. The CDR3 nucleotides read TGTGCCAGCAGTCAGACCCTCTATGGCTACACCTTC.